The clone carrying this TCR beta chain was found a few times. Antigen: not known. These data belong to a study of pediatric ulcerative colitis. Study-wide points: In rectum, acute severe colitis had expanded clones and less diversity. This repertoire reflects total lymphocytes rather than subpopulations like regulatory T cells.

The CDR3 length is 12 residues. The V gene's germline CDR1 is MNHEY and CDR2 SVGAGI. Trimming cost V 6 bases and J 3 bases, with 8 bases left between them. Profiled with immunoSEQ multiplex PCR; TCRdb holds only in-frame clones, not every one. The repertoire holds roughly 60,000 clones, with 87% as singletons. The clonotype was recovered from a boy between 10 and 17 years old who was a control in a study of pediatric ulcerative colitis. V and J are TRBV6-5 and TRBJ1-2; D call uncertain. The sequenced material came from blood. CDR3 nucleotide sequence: TGTGCCAGCAGCCCCGACCACTATGGCTACACCTTC. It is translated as CASSPDHYGYTF.